One sample yielded the 13 T cell receptor beta chains listed below, sequenced in a study of vaccination effects on CD4 cells after COVID-19. Around day 10 of culture, CD4+ T cells were separated out. For these receptors, no antigen is known. Data came from immunoSEQ multiplex PCR; TCRdb stores just in-frame clones and leaves some out. The sample lists around 56,000 clones, over 60% seen once, with around 3.3% in the top ten. The source material was CD4+ T cells from PBMCs cultured without peptide, sampled before COVID-19 vaccination. The source of these receptors is a human donor who received a COVID-19 vaccine.

The rearrangement joins TRBV11-2 to TRBJ1-1; 10 bases are a match to TRBD1. V lost 5 bases to trimming and J lost 2 bases; unmatched junction nucleotides: 8. Germline-derived CDR1 and CDR2 are SGHAT and FQNNGV. This CDR3 region has 16 residues. CDR3 loop: CASSPDRGRLNTEAFF. The CDR3 DNA reads as TGTGCCAGCAGCCCCGACAGGGGGCGCTTAAACACTGAAGCTTTCTTT.

This rearrangement joins TRBV2 to TRBJ2-5; 7 positions match TRBD1. CDR1 SNHLY and CDR2 FYNNEI come from the germline V gene. V dropped 3 bases and J dropped 1; count of bases not matched to a gene: 5. The CDR3 covers 15 residues. The CDR3 sequence: CASSDGDSLQETQYF. The CDR3 coding sequence is TGTGCCAGCAGTGATGGGGACAGCCTCCAAGAGACCCAGTACTTC.

The rearrangement uses TRBV7-2 and TRBJ1-5; maybe TRBD1 (6 bases). The CDR3 has 15 residues. Germline assignment: CDR1 SGHTA and CDR2 FQGNSA. Trimming shortened V by 2 bases and J by 0 bases, and 8 bases separated the two germline ends. The CDR3 spells CASSLRTDSNQPQHF. The CDR3 region has the DNA TGTGCCAGCAGCTTAAGGACAGATAGCAATCAGCCCCAGCATTTT.

V is TRBV2 and J is TRBJ1-2; unclear D gene. The CDR3 runs 13 residues. Germline CDR1 and CDR2: SNHLY and FYNNEI. The V gene lost 0 bases and the J gene lost 8 bases, with 10 bases spanning the gap. CDR3 protein: CASSEAETPGYTF. As DNA, the CDR3 is TGTGCCAGCAGTGAAGCCGAGACACCAGGCTACACCTTC.

The chain carries TRBV29-1 and TRBJ2-1, with 8 bases identical to TRBD2. V lost 3 bases, J lost 4 bases, and 5 bases stayed unmatched. The CDR3 covers 14 residues. The germline V gene encodes CDR1 SQVTM and CDR2 ANQGSEA. The CDR3 DNA sequence: TGCAGCGTTGACCACGGGGGGGCTTACAATGAGCAGTTCTTC. Residues: CSVDHGGAYNEQFF.

The chain is built from TRBV7-3 and TRBJ2-3, with 7 nucleotides matching TRBD2. The CDR3 loop spans 18 amino acids. The ends lost 0 bases at V and 3 bases at J; junction bases unmatched: 12. The germline gives CDR1 SGHTA, CDR2 FQGTGA. The CDR3 reads CASSLTGRSGVFTDTQYF. For the CDR3, the DNA is TGTGCCAGCAGCTTAACAGGAAGGAGCGGGGTGTTTACAGATACGCAGTATTTT.

The chain couples TRBV7-3 to TRBJ2-5; 7 bases fit TRBD2. Germline CDR1 is SGHTA and CDR2 is FQGTGA. This CDR3 has 16 amino acids. V dropped 1 base and J dropped 5; count of bases not matched to a gene: 10. Written as DNA, the CDR3 is TGTGCCAGCAGCTTAATGGGCGCGGGGGTCGCGGAGACCCAGTACTTC. Amino acid sequence: CASSLMGAGVAETQYF.

The V call is TRBV11-2, the J call TRBJ1-4; D remains unclear. The CDR3 consists of 14 residues. The germline V gene has CDR1 SGHAT and CDR2 FQNNGV. Between the trimmed V and J ends, which lost 1 base and 11 bases, there was a span of 14 bases. Written as DNA, the CDR3 is TGTGCCAGCAGCTTAGGGACGGCCCGAGGGAAACTGTTTTTT. Translated: CASSLGTARGKLFF.

The chain employs TRBV5-4 and TRBJ2-4; either TRBD1 or TRBD2 may fit D (5 bases each). The ends were cut back, 4 bases at V and 11 bases at J, with 13 bases in the middle. The CDR3 loop spans 12 amino acids. Per the germline V gene, CDR1 is SGHNT and CDR2 is YYREEE (reference sequence). The CDR3 is CASSGPGDVQYF. The CDR3 DNA reads as TGTGCCAGCAGCGGACCCGGGGACGTTCAGTACTTC.

The chain has TRBV25-1 and TRBJ1-4, with 12 bases fitting TRBD1. V trimming: 5 bases; J trimming: 11 bases; junction bases outside the gene matches: 9. The CDR3 runs 15 residues. Germline lookup yields CDR1 MGHDK and CDR2 SYGVNS. The CDR3 is CASSKGGTGGRKLFF. The CDR3 DNA reads TGTGCCAGCAGTAAAGGGGGGACAGGGGGCCGTAAACTGTTTTTT.

The CDR3 DNA is TGTGCCAGCAGCTTAGCGCGGGGGTATGAGCAGTTCTTC. This sequence encodes CASSLARGYEQFF. The chain links TRBV7-8 to TRBJ2-1; 7 bases are a match to TRBD2. The CDR3 is 13 residues long. Germline V CDR1 and CDR2: SGHVS, FQNEAQ. The ends lost 0 bases at V and 8 bases at J; junction bases unmatched: 1.

V gene TRBV27 combines with J gene TRBJ2-1; 8 bases are shared with TRBD1. Germline V gene lookup returns CDR1 MNHEY and CDR2 SMNVEV (reference sequence). The CDR3 runs to 15 residues. The trim removed 4 bases at V and 3 bases at J, leaving 5 bases unmatched. CDR3: CASSYDRGDYNEQFF. CDR3 in DNA: TGTGCCAGCAGTTATGACAGGGGAGACTACAATGAGCAGTTCTTC.

The chain recombines TRBV11-2 with TRBJ1-5, with D hard to call. This CDR3 has 14 amino acids. V dropped 4 bases and J dropped 10 bases, with 17 bases sitting between them. The germline V gene encodes CDR1 SGHAT and CDR2 FQNNGV. The CDR3: CASSSGLGYLPQHF. DNA for the CDR3: TGTGCCAGCAGCTCCGGGCTAGGATATCTTCCCCAGCATTTT. The full variable domain, completed using reference TRBV11-2 and TRBJ1-5, is EAGVAQSPRYKIIEKRQSVAFWCNPISGHATLYWYQQILGQGPKLLIQFQNNGVVDDSQLPKDRFSAERLKGVDSTLKIQPAKLEDSAVYLCASSSGLGYLPQHFGDGTRLSIL.